This T cell receptor (beta chain) was profiled in a study of blood T cell repertoires in COVID-19. For the study at large: The United States, Italy and Spain provided the acute and convalescent COVID-19 samples.

Germline values: CDR1 SQVTM, CDR2 ANQGSEA. The CDR3 has 13 residues. V was pared by 3 bases and J by 6 bases, with 7 bases of the junction left unmatched. Only in-frame clones appear in the TCRdb table, and some are missing; sequencing was by immunoSEQ multiplex PCR. The sample lists approximately 170,000 clones; about 80% were seen once. The sample was PBMCs or T cells enriched from blood (not recorded which). The clonotype was recovered from a woman between 65 and 79 years old in a cohort exposed to, infected with or recovered from COVID-19 (not recorded which). This chain uses TRBV29-1 with TRBJ2-7, with 8 bases matching TRBD2. DNA for the CDR3: TGCAGCGTTGAGTTGATGGCGGGAGGCGAGCAGTACTTC. It codes for CSVELMAGGEQYF.